The 5 T cell receptor beta chains below come from one sample, sequenced in a study of blood T cell repertoires in COVID-19. Measured with immunoSEQ multiplex PCR; TCRdb has only the in-frame clones, and not every one. The repertoire consists of roughly 290,000 clones, with about 89% occurring once and the leading ten covering 1.5% to 2%. Sequenced: PBMCs or T cells enriched from blood (not recorded which). The source is a woman in her thirties or forties who had recovered from COVID-19.

This clone was recorded only once. The chain employs TRBV30 and TRBJ2-1, with 8 bases matching TRBD2. Germline V CDR1 and CDR2: GTSNPN, SVGIG (reference sequence). J gave up 3 bases and V 7 bases, and 8 bases lay outside the gene matches. The CDR3 loop spans 14 amino acids. The CDR3: CAFTTSDDYNEQFF. DNA of the CDR3: TGTGCCTTCACGACTAGCGATGACTACAATGAGCAGTTCTTC.

This chain connects TRBV9 to TRBJ1-4; 8 nucleotides line up with TRBD1. Looked up from germline, CDR1 is SGDLS and CDR2 is YYNGEE. Trimming cost V 0 bases and J 0 bases; bases outside gene matches: 13. The CDR3 is made up of 20 amino acids. The CDR3: CASSVAGQAHSGATNEKLFF. CDR3 coding DNA: TGTGCCAGCAGCGTAGCGGGACAGGCCCATTCCGGAGCAACTAATGAAAAACTGTTTTTT. Supplemented by reference TRBV9 and TRBJ1-4, the full variable domain reads DSGVTQTPKHLITATGQRVTLRCSPRSGDLSVYWYQQSLDQGLQFLIQYYNGEERAKGNILERFSAQQFPDLHSELNLSSLELGDSALYFCASSVAGQAHSGATNEKLFFGSGTQLSVL.

The J gene is TRBJ2-7, the V gene TRBV6-1; 10 bases fit TRBD1. The ends lost 4 bases at V and 4 bases at J; junction bases unmatched: 10. The CDR3 is 16 residues long. From germline, CDR1 is MNHNS and CDR2 SASEGT. The CDR3 loop reads CASSGSMGQGTYEQYF. CDR3 nucleotide sequence: TGTGCCAGCAGTGGGAGTATGGGACAGGGGACTTACGAGCAGTACTTC.

V is TRBV7-3 and J is TRBJ2-1; 7 positions agree with TRBD2. Unmatched junction bases numbered 8, after V lost 1 base and J lost 8 bases. This CDR3 contains 15 residues. Germline V gene data show CDR1 as SGHTA and CDR2 as FQGTGA. CDR3 in amino acids: CASSLIFAGRDEQFF. DNA of the CDR3: TGTGCCAGCAGCTTAATTTTTGCGGGGAGGGATGAGCAGTTCTTC.

The chain carries TRBV4-1 and TRBJ2-7, with 10 bases aligning to TRBD1. V lost 0 bases, J lost 3 bases, and 2 bases stayed unmatched. CDR3 length: 15 amino acids. The V gene's germline CDR1 is MGHRA and CDR2 YSYEKL. For the CDR3, the DNA is TGCGCCAGCAGCCAAGATTGGGACAGGGGCTACGAGCAGTACTTC. Its protein product is CASSQDWDRGYEQYF.